Presented here are 4 T cell receptor beta chains from one specimen sequenced in a study of T cells in Graves' hyperthyroidism and ophthalmopathy. Amplification of TCR beta CDR3 regions used RNA as the template. A first-round RT-PCR of the TCR CDR3 used the HTBI primer set. TCRdb re-derived calls from the multiplex PCR reads in MiXCR, one entry per CDR3 protein. The data show 450,000 to 700,000 distinct CDR3 sequences, around 45% seen once. The sample was peripheral blood or thyroid tissue (not recorded which). These receptors were collected from a woman younger than 30 with Graves' hyperthyroidism.

The V gene is TRBV30, the J gene TRBJ2-7; D is possibly TRBD1 or TRBD2 (5 bases each). The CDR3 covers 16 residues. From germline, CDR1 is GTSNPN and CDR2 SVGIG (reference sequence). V dropped 1 base and J dropped 2 bases, with 18 bases sitting between them. The CDR3 nucleotides read TGTGCCTGGAGTGAGTACCTCGGGCAGGGAGCCTACGAGCAGTACTTC. Encoded protein: CAWSEYLGQGAYEQYF.

This clonotype was detected only a few times. The V gene is TRBV29-1, the J gene TRBJ1-5, with D tentatively TRBD1 (5 bases). The germline gives CDR1 SQVTM, CDR2 ANQGSEA. This CDR3 spans 14 amino acids. Trimming took 5 bases from V and 11 from J, leaving 22 bases between them. CDR3 residues: CSVTTRDSQETQHF. The CDR3 nucleotides are TGCAGCGTTACTACACGCGACAGCCAAGAGACCCAGCATTTT. The full variable domain, with the rest looked up from reference TRBV29-1 and TRBJ1-5, is SAVISQKPSRDICQRGTSLTIQCQVDSQVTMMFWYRQQPGQSLTLIATANQGSEATYESGFVIDKFPISRPNLTFSTLTVSNMSPEDSSIYLCSVTTRDSQETQHFGDGTRLSIL.

This chain uses TRBV28 with TRBJ1-3, with D perhaps TRBD1 (5 bases). V lost 4 bases, J lost 0 bases, and 16 bases lay in between. CDR1 MDHEN and CDR2 SYDVKM come from the germline V gene. The CDR3 is 17 residues long. Here the CDR3 DNA reads TGTGCCAGCAGTTCCCTAACAGGATTACTCTCTGGAAACACCATATATTTT. This translates into CASSSLTGLLSGNTIYF.

This clonotype was detected a few times. Being one base from a much bigger clone, this may be a read error. This chain connects TRBV2 to TRBJ1-1; D might be TRBD1 (6 bases). Germline loops: CDR1 SNHLY, CDR2 FYNNEI. The CDR3 is 14 residues long. The CDR3 reads CAGSTTGSLTEAFF. CDR3 DNA: TGTGCCGGCAGCACAACAGGGTCGTTAACTGAAGCTTTCTTT.